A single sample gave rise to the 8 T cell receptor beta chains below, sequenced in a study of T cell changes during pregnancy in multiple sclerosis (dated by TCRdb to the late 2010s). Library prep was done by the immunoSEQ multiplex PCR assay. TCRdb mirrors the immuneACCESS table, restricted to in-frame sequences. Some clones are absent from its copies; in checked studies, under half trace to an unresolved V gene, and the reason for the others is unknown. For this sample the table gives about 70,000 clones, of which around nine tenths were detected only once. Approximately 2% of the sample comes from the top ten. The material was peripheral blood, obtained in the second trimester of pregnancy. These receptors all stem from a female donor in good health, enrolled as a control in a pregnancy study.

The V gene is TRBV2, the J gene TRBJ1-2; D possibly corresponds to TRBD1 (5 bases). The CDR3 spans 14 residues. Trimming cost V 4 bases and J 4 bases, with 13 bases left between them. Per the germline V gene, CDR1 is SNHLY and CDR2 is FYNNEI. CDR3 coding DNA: TGTGCCAGCAGTGGGGTCAGGGCGGCCTATGGCTACACCTTC. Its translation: CASSGVRAAYGYTF.

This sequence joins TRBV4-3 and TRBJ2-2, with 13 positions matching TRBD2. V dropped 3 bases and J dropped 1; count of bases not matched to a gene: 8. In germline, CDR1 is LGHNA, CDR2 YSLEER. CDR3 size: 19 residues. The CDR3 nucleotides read TGCGCCAGCAGCCAGATTACTGGACTAGCGGGGGTGAACACCGGGGAGCTGTTTTTT. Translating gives CASSQITGLAGVNTGELFF.

CDR3 bases: TGTGCCAGCAGTTACTCCGGGAGGAACACTGAAGCTTTCTTT. As protein: CASSYSGRNTEAFF. The chain recombines TRBV6-5 with TRBJ1-1; no clear D gene. The ends were cut back, 0 bases at V and 1 base at J, with 6 bases in the middle. This CDR3 is built from 14 residues. Germline loops: CDR1 MNHEY, CDR2 SVGAGI.

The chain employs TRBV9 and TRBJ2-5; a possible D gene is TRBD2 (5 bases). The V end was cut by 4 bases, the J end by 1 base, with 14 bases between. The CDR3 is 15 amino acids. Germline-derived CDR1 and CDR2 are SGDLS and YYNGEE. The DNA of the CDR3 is TGTGCCAGCAGCCAATTCGCGGGCCTCCAAGAGACCCAGTACTTC. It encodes CASSQFAGLQETQYF.

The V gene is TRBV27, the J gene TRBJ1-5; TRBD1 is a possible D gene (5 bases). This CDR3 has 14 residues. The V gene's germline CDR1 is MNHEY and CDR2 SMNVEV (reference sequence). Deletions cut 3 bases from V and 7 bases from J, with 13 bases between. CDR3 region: CASSFAGPGQPQHF. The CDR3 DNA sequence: TGTGCCAGCAGTTTCGCGGGACCGGGGCAGCCCCAGCATTTT.

DNA for the CDR3: TGTGCCAGCAGCAAATCGGGACTCGCCTCCTTTGGCTACACCTTC. It is translated as CASSKSGLASFGYTF. J is TRBJ1-2 and V is TRBV7-9; TRBD1 might be the D (5 bases). V shed 5 bases and J shed 7 bases, with 20 bases lying between them. This CDR3 comprises 15 residues. Germline V gene data show CDR1 as SEHNR and CDR2 as FQNEAQ (reference sequence).

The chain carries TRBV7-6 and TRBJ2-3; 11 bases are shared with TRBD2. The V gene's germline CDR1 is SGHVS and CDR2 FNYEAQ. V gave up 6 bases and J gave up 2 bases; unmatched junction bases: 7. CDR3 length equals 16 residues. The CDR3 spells CASSFTSGGPTDTQYF. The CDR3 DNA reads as TGTGCCAGCAGTTTTACTAGCGGGGGTCCCACAGATACGCAGTATTTT.

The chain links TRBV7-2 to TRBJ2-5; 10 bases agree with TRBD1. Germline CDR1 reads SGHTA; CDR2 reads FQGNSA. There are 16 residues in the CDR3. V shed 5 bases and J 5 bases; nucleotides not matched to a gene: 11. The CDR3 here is CASSPWGDRGSETQYF. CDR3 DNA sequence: TGTGCCAGCAGCCCCTGGGGGGACAGGGGCAGTGAGACCCAGTACTTC.